This TCR beta chain emerged from a study of OX40 agonist ivuxolimab in advanced cancers. Study in general: Three patients, one with hepatocellular carcinoma and two with cutaneous melanoma, responded partially. Study-level results: Normalized T-cell clonal expansion was also low in a subset of nonresponders.

For this clone: Its cognate antigen is unknown.

In germline, CDR1 is SGHNT, CDR2 YYREEE (reference sequence). The CDR3 sequence is 17 residues long. V was trimmed by 0 bases and J by 3 bases, leaving 18 bases between them. Produced via immunoSEQ multiplex PCR; TCRdb's table is partial and in-frame only. Found here are 45,000 to 55,000 clones, 84% of them singletons; the top ten hold 1.1%. The rearrangement links TRBV5-4 to TRBJ1-1; perhaps TRBD1 as D (5 bases). This clonotype originated in an adult with an advanced solid tumor such as melanoma, head and neck, liver or kidney cancer. Sequencing used CD4+ or CD8+ T cells sorted from blood, obtained in a trial of the OX40 agonist ivuxolimab. This CDR3 is CASSLDPGRAGDTEAFF. CDR3 bases: TGTGCCAGCAGCTTGGATCCGGGACGGGCCGGGGACACTGAAGCTTTCTTT.